Included here is one TCR beta chain sequence, with context. What it binds is not known. Repertoires were generated with immunoSEQ multiplex PCR, while TCRdb's copy carries only in-frame clones and drops some. This table has around 140,000 clones, around 89% appearing once. This entry is derived from a study of T cell responses to AZD1222 COVID-19 vaccine. CDR1 and CDR2 from the germline V gene are SQVTM and ANQGSEA. Germline trimming cut 4 bases from V and 4 bases from J; bases unmatched to any gene: 5. The CDR3 covers 13 residues. Study-level findings and limits: Clonal diversity may have been underestimated, and the donors were mostly white British, with more females than males.

The TCR comes from an adult in good health. This chain joins TRBV29-1 and TRBJ1-2; 8 nucleotides line up with TRBD1. The source material was peripheral blood, sampled on day 0 of AZD1222 vaccination. The CDR3 region is CSVGTGKAYGYTF. For the CDR3, the DNA is TGCAGCGTTGGGACAGGGAAGGCCTATGGCTACACCTTC.